The 20 T cell receptor beta chains below come from one sample, sequenced in a study of patients and donors after allogeneic stem cell transplantation (TCRdb year 2020). Libraries came from RT-PCR. Sequencer: NextSeq 550. The public reads were reanalyzed by TCRdb: fastp trimming at Q25, MiXCR alignment, in-frame beta chains only. When rows share a CDR3 protein, they turn into one entry using the most common DNA and genes. This sample holds roughly 200,000 distinct CDR3 sequences; 35% to 45% were observed only once. The biggest ten clones account for 11% of the sample. Sequencing was carried out using blood, either unsorted or a sorted T cell fraction (not recorded which). The receptors here all came from a human donor who was either an allogeneic HSCT recipient or a stem cell or donor lymphocyte infusion donor (not recorded which). It is not recorded whose cells these are; they may come from a transplant donor.

This clonotype showed up just once. The chain is built from TRBV5-6 and TRBJ1-2, with D hard to call. The V gene's germline CDR1 is SGHDT and CDR2 YYEEEE. With 0 bases removed from V and 3 bases from J, the gap between germline ends came to 6 bases. The CDR3 length is 13 residues. The CDR3 DNA is TGTGCCAGCAGCTTGGAGGTGGACTATGGCTACACCTTC. Translating it yields CASSLEVDYGYTF.

In its sample, this clonotype was seen many times. The chain recombines TRBV5-5 with TRBJ2-1, with D possibly called TRBD1 or TRBD2 (6 bases each). This CDR3 contains 15 residues. Germline lookup yields CDR1 SGHKS and CDR2 YYEKEE (reference sequence). V gave up 4 bases and J gave up 3 bases, with 14 bases separating them. As DNA, the CDR3 is TGTGCCAGCAGCCTGGAGGGGGAAATCTACAATGAGCAGTTCTTC. Encoded protein: CASSLEGEIYNEQFF.

The rearrangement uses TRBV12-3 or TRBV12-4 and TRBJ1-6; D not resolved. With 3 bases removed from V and 0 bases from J, the gap between germline ends came to 6 bases. This CDR3 is built from 15 residues. The DNA of the CDR3 is TGTGCCAGCAGTTTGCCGGGCTCCTATAATTCACCCCTCCACTTT. It codes for CASSLPGSYNSPLHF.

The chain employs TRBV15 and TRBJ1-2; the D gene is possibly TRBD1 (6 bases). Trimming removed 5 bases at V and 4 bases at J, with 14 bases between. Germline-derived CDR1 and CDR2 are LNHNV and YYDKDF (reference sequence). This CDR3 region has 14 residues. Written as DNA, the CDR3 is TGTGCCACCAGCTGGACAGTGGGGAGCTATGGCTACACCTTC. Its translation: CATSWTVGSYGYTF.

This sequence joins TRBV29-1 and TRBJ1-1; possibly TRBD1 for D (6 bases). Between the trimmed V and J ends, which lost 6 bases and 3 bases, there was a span of 17 bases. The CDR3 extends over 14 amino acids. Germline loops: CDR1 SQVTM, CDR2 ANQGSEA. In DNA form, the CDR3 reads TGCAGCGTCGGCCGGACAGTAAGTCACACTGAAGCTTTCTTT. It translates to CSVGRTVSHTEAFF. Drawing the rest from reference TRBV29-1 and TRBJ1-1, the complete variable domain is SAVISQKPSRDICQRGTSLTIQCQVDSQVTMMFWYRQQPGQSLTLIATANQGSEATYESGFVIDKFPISRPNLTFSTLTVSNMSPEDSSIYLCSVGRTVSHTEAFFGQGTRLTVV.

In DNA, the CDR3 is TGCGCCAGCAGTGAGTGGGGGACAAGGTTCAATCAGCCCCAGCATTTT. Translation gives CASSEWGTRFNQPQHF. The V and J genes are TRBV10-2 and TRBJ1-5; tentatively, D is TRBD1 (6 bases). CDR1 and CDR2 from the germline V gene are WSHSY and SAAADI. The germline V and J ends were trimmed by 1 base and 3 bases, with 13 bases remaining between them. The CDR3 contains 16 residues.

This rearrangement joins TRBV27 to TRBJ2-1, with TRBD1 matching 10 bases. The CDR3 has 16 residues. Germline V gene lookup returns CDR1 MNHEY and CDR2 SMNVEV (reference sequence). The V and J ends lost 5 bases and 4 bases, in that order; junction bases with no gene match: 8. The CDR3 protein is CASSPPGTGVYNEQFF. The CDR3 nucleotides are TGTGCCAGCAGTCCCCCCGGGACAGGGGTATACAATGAGCAGTTCTTC.

The CDR3, as DNA: TGTGCCAGTAGTATACGGGGAACCGAAGCTTTCTTT. This codes for CASSIRGTEAFF. The chain uses TRBV19 and TRBJ1-1; D remains unclear. The germline CDR1 and CDR2 sequences are LNHDA and SQIVND (reference sequence). This CDR3 is built from 12 residues. The ends were cut back, 2 bases at V and 8 bases at J, with 9 bases in the middle.

The chain joins TRBV7-6 to TRBJ1-3, with D tentatively TRBD1 (5 bases). V shed 0 bases and J shed 0 bases, with 9 bases lying between them. Germline V CDR1 and CDR2: SGHVS, FNYEAQ. CDR3 length equals 16 residues. CDR3 nucleotide sequence: TGTGCCAGCAGCTTAGCCCAACAGGCCTCTGGAAACACCATATATTTT. Residues: CASSLAQQASGNTIYF.

This rearrangement joins TRBV7-9 to TRBJ1-4; no clear D. There are 15 residues in the CDR3. Between the trimmed V and J ends, which lost 2 bases and 7 bases, there was a span of 14 bases. The germline gives CDR1 SEHNR, CDR2 FQNEAQ (reference sequence). DNA for the CDR3: TGTGCCAGCAGCTTATCCGGAAGGATGGGTGAAAAACTGTTTTTT. It is translated as CASSLSGRMGEKLFF.

This clonotype was picked up a small number of times. The J gene is TRBJ1-5, the V gene TRBV4-1; 9 bases line up with TRBD1. V gave up 2 bases and J gave up 7 bases; unmatched junction bases: 6. The CDR3 is made up of 15 amino acids. CDR1 is MGHRA and CDR2 is YSYEKL in the germline V gene. The CDR3 DNA reads TGCGCCAGCAGCCAACTAGACAGGGGGGGACAGCCCCAGCATTTT. It codes for CASSQLDRGGQPQHF.

The chain recombines TRBV5-1 with TRBJ2-3, with 11 bases identical to TRBD1. The germline V gene has CDR1 SGHRS and CDR2 YFSETQ. The V segment lost 4 bases and the J segment 5 bases; nucleotides outside the gene matches: 6. The CDR3 contains 15 residues. The CDR3 coding sequence is TGCGCCAGCAGCCCAGGACAGGGGGCGAGAGATACGCAGTATTTT. Its translation is CASSPGQGARDTQYF. Full variable domain (remainder filled in from reference TRBV5-1 and TRBJ2-3): KAGVTQTPRYLIKTRGQQVTLSCSPISGHRSVSWYQQTPGQGLQFLFEYFSETQRNKGNFPGRFSGRQFSNSRSEMNVSTLELGDSALYLCASSPGQGARDTQYFGPGTRLTVL.

The J gene is TRBJ1-4, the V gene TRBV7-9; no definite D call. The germline V gene encodes CDR1 SEHNR and CDR2 FQNEAQ (reference sequence). The length of the CDR3 is 18 residues. V shed 0 bases and J shed 7 bases, with 21 bases lying between them. CDR3 in amino acids: CASSLAPLRDARSEKLFF. The CDR3 DNA is TGTGCCAGCAGCTTAGCCCCGTTAAGGGATGCAAGGAGTGAAAAACTGTTTTTT.

V is TRBV5-1 and J is TRBJ1-2; D gene uncertain. CDR1 and CDR2 (germline): SGHRS, YFSETQ. The length of the CDR3 is 14 residues. Trimming stripped 4 bases from V and 3 bases from J, with 13 bases between. Here the CDR3 DNA reads TGCGCCAGCAGCCCATCTCTAAGGGACTATGGCTACACCTTC. It encodes CASSPSLRDYGYTF.

The gene calls are TRBV5-1 and TRBJ2-7; 7 bases are a match to TRBD1. The V gene end was trimmed by 4 bases and the J gene end by 6 bases; junction bases not matched to a gene: 7. The CDR3 is 13 amino acids. CDR1 and CDR2 from the germline V gene are SGHRS and YFSETQ. CDR3 residues: CASSTWTGSEQYF. The CDR3 DNA sequence: TGCGCCAGCAGCACCTGGACAGGCAGCGAGCAGTACTTC.

The J gene is TRBJ1-2, the V gene TRBV12-3 or TRBV12-4, with no clear D. V lost 6 bases to trimming and J lost 4 bases, with 15 bases between them. This CDR3 has 14 residues. As DNA, the CDR3 is TGTGCCAGCAGCCCAGTTACGGGCGTCTATGGCTACACCTTC. Translating gives CASSPVTGVYGYTF.

The CDR3 DNA is TGCGCCAGCAGCGGGGGACTTCGGAATGGCTACACCTTC. Protein sequence: CASSGGLRNGYTF. The chain combines TRBV5-1 with TRBJ1-2, with D perhaps matching TRBD1 (5 bases). V lost 4 bases, J lost 6 bases, and 13 bases lay in between. The V gene's germline CDR1 is SGHRS and CDR2 YFSETQ. This CDR3 has 13 residues. The variable domain in full, completed from reference TRBV5-1 and TRBJ1-2, reads KAGVTQTPRYLIKTRGQQVTLSCSPISGHRSVSWYQQTPGQGLQFLFEYFSETQRNKGNFPGRFSGRQFSNSRSEMNVSTLELGDSALYLCASSGGLRNGYTFGSGTRLTVV.

This rearrangement joins TRBV20-1 to TRBJ1-3; a possible D gene is TRBD1 (6 bases). CDR1 DFQATT and CDR2 SNEGSKA come from the germline V gene (reference sequence). With 6 bases removed from V and 4 bases from J, the gap between germline ends came to 19 bases. CDR3 length: 15 amino acids. The CDR3 is CSAPAPRGDGNTIYF. CDR3 coding DNA: TGCAGTGCCCCCGCCCCGAGGGGGGACGGAAACACCATATATTTT.

V gene TRBV5-1 combines with J gene TRBJ1-1; unclear D gene. The CDR3 sequence is 15 residues long. Germline values: CDR1 SGHRS, CDR2 YFSETQ. V lost 0 bases to trimming and J lost 0 bases, with 9 bases between them. The CDR3 region is CASSLGPGVNTEAFF. DNA of the CDR3: TGCGCCAGCAGCTTGGGCCCGGGAGTGAACACTGAAGCTTTCTTT.

The chain uses TRBV7-2 and TRBJ1-6; D uncertain. Deletions cut 4 bases from V and 14 bases from J, with 15 bases between. Germline CDR1 and CDR2: SGHTA and FQGNSA. This CDR3 is built from 13 residues. For the CDR3, the DNA is TGTGCCAGCAGCTGGGTTGGAGGGCCTTCCCTCCACTTT. Amino acids: CASSWVGGPSLHF.